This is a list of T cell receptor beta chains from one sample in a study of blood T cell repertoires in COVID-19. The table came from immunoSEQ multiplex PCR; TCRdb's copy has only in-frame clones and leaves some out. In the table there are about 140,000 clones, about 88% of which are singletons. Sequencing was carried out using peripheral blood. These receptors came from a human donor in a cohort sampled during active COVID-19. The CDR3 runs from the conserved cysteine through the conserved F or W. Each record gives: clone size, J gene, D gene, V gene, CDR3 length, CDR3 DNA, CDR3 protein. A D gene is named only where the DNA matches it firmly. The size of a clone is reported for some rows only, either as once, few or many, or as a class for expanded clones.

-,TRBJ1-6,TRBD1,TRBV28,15,TGTGCCAGCAGTCCACGCGGACAGGGATCTTCACCCCTCCACTTT,CASSPRGQGSSPLHF
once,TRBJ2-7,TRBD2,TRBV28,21,TGTGCCAGCAGTCCCCTAGCCCGCCGGACTAGCGGGGGGCCCAGCTCCTACGAGCAGTACTTC,CASSPLARRTSGGPSSYEQYF
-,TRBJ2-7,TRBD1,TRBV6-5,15,TGTGCCAGCAGCCCCCTGGCAGGGGGCTATAGCGAGCAGTACTTC,CASSPLAGGYSEQYF
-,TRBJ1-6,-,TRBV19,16,TGTGCCAGTACCCCCCGGGGATATACGGCTAATTCACCCCTCCACTTT,CASTPRGYTANSPLHF
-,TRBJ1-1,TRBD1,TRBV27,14,TGTGCCAGCAGTTTATTGGGACAGAGAACTGAAGCTTTCTTT,CASSLLGQRTEAFF
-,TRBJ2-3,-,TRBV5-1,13,TGCGCCAGCAGCTTGGCCAGGTCAGATACGCAGTATTTT,CASSLARSDTQYF
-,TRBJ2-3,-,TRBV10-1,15,TGCGCCAGCAGTGAGCCGGGATCTAGCACAGATACGCAGTATTTT,CASSEPGSSTDTQYF
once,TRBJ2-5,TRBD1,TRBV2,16,TGTGCCAGCAATACACCGGGACAGGGTAGGGAGGAGACCCAGTACTTC,CASNTPGQGREETQYF
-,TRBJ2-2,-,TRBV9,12,TGTGCCAGCAGCGTAGTCGCCGGGGAGCTGTTTTTT,CASSVVAGELFF
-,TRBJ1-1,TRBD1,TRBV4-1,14,TGCGCCAGCAGCCGGGGACAGGAGAACACTGAAGCTTTCTTT,CASSRGQENTEAFF
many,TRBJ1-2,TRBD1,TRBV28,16,TGTGCCAGCAGTTTGTCTGGGACAGGGGGGAGCTATGGCTACACCTTC,CASSLSGTGGSYGYTF
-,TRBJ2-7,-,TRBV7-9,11,TGTGCCAGCAGCCACTCCTACGAGCAGTACTTC,CASSHSYEQYF
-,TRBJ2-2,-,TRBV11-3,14,TGTGCCAGCAGCCACGGAGGAGACACCGGGGAGCTGTTTTTT,CASSHGGDTGELFF
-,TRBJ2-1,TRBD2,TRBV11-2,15,TGTGCCAGCAGCTTAAGTGGTACTAGCGTCAATGAGCAGTTCTTC,CASSLSGTSVNEQFF
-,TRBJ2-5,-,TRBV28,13,TGTGCCAGCCGCGGGCGTAACCAAGAGACCCAGTACTTC,CASRGRNQETQYF
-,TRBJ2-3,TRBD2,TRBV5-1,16,TGCGCCAGCAGCTCGGGACTAGTGGGAGTCACAGATACGCAGTATTTT,CASSSGLVGVTDTQYF
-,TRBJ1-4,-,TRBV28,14,TGTGCCAGCAGTTACGGGGGTCCCGAGGAAAAACTGTTTTTT,CASSYGGPEEKLFF
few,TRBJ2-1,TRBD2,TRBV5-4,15,TGTGCCAGCAGCCCCTGGGGGGGGACCGGGAATGAGCAGTTCTTC,CASSPWGGTGNEQFF
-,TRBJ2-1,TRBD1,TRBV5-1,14,TGCGCCAGCAGCCTAGGGACAGCCAGCGATGAGCAGTTCTTC,CASSLGTASDEQFF
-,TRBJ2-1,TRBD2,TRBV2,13,TGTGCCAGCATTCTGGCGGGGGGGTTTGAGCAGTTCTTC,CASILAGGFEQFF
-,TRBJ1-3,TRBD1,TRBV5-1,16,TGCGCCAGCAGCTCCGGACAGGGGGGCTCTGGAAACACCATATATTTT,CASSSGQGGSGNTIYF
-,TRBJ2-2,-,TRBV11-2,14,TGTGCCAGCAGCCCCCGGAGGGAGACCGGGGAGCTGTTTTTT,CASSPRRETGELFF
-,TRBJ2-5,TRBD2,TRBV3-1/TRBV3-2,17,TGTGCCAGCAGCCCCACCGGACTAGCGGGGGGAAGAGAGACCCAGTACTTC,CASSPTGLAGGRETQYF
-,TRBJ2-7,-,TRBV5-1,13,TGCGCCAGCAGCTTCGGGGGCTCCTACGAGCAGTACTTC,CASSFGGSYEQYF
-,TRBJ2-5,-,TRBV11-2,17,TGTGCCAGCAGCTTCTACCCGAAAGGCAGGGTGGACGAGACCCAGTACTTC,CASSFYPKGRVDETQYF
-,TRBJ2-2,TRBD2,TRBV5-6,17,TGTGCCAGCAGCTTGGGACTAGCGGGGACCGCCACCGGGGAGCTGTTTTTT,CASSLGLAGTATGELFF
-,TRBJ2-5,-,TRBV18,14,TGTGCCAGCTCACCACCGCAATCCGGAGAGACCCAGTACTTC,CASSPPQSGETQYF
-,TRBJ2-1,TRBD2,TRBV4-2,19,TGTGCCAGCAGCCAATTGCTGACTAGCGGTTCTGGGCCAAACAATGAGCAGTTCTTC,CASSQLLTSGSGPNNEQFF
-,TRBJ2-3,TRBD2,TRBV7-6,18,TGTGCCAGCAGCTTTAGCACCGGGACTAGCGGCTTGGGAGATACGCAGTATTTT,CASSFSTGTSGLGDTQYF
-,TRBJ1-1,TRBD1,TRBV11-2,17,TGTGCCAGCAGCTTAGATAGACAGGGGGCGCGGGACACTGAAGCTTTCTTT,CASSLDRQGARDTEAFF
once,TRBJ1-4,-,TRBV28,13,TGTGCCAGCAGGCCGGGGTCCCGGGGGAAACTGTTTTTT,CASRPGSRGKLFF
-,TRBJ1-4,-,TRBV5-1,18,TGCGCCAGCAGCTCCAACTACGGACAGCTTGCAACTAATGAAAAACTGTTTTTT,CASSSNYGQLATNEKLFF
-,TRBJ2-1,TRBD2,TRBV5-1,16,TGCGCCAGCAGCCCCCCCCCAGCGGGGGTGAACAATGAGCAGTTCTTC,CASSPPPAGVNNEQFF
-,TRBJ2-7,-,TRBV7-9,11,TGTGCCCCCAAAAGGGGCTACGAGCAGTACTTC,CAPKRGYEQYF
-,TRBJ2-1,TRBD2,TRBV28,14,TGTGCCAGCAGTATGGGACTAGGTGGGCATGAGCAGTTCTTC,CASSMGLGGHEQFF
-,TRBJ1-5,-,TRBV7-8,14,TGTGCCAGCAGCTTAAGGGGTGGGAATCAGCCCCAGCATTTT,CASSLRGGNQPQHF
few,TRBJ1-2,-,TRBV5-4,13,TGTGCCAGCAGGAATCAGGGATTGTATGGCTACACCTTC,CASRNQGLYGYTF
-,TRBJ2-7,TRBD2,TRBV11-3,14,TGTGCCAGCAGCTCGGGGAGCGGGAGCCACGAGCAGTACTTC,CASSSGSGSHEQYF
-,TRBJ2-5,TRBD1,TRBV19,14,TGTGCCAGTAGTAAACAGGGGGCGCAAGAGACCCAGTACTTC,CASSKQGAQETQYF
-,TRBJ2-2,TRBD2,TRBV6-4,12,TGTGCCAGCGCCGGGGGGGGCCGGGAGCTGTTTTTT,CASAGGGRELFF
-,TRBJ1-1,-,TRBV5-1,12,TGCGCCAGCAGCTTGGCTGACACTGAAGCTTTCTTT,CASSLADTEAFF
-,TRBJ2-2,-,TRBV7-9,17,TGTGCCAGCAGCTTCTTCGGTGCGGGGATAAACACCGGGGAGCTGTTTTTT,CASSFFGAGINTGELFF
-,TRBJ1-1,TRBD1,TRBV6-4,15,TGTGCCAGCAGTGACTCGGCACAGGGGGTAACTGAAGCTTTCTTT,CASSDSAQGVTEAFF
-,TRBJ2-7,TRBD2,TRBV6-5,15,TGTGCCAGCAGTAAATCTAGCGGGGGCTCCTACGAGCAGTACTTC,CASSKSSGGSYEQYF
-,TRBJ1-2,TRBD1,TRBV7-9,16,TGTGCCAGCAGCTGGGGGCGGACAGGGGCTCTATATGGCTACACCTTC,CASSWGRTGALYGYTF